This is a list of T cell receptor beta chains from one sample in a study of blood T cells in healthy people across ages. TCRdb independently ran MiXCR on the 5' RACE reads; one entry per CDR3 protein. Among fewer than 1,200,000 distinct CDR3 sequences listed, about 23% were seen once. The sample was also linked to a second study, of T cells of mothers and their children.

Sequencing was carried out using blood. The receptors stem from a girl aged 2 to 10 in good health. Each CDR3 is given with its conserved first and last residue. The listing skips clone size in some rows; elsewhere it reads once, few, many or a size class.

few TRBV6-1 CASGMMTGVKETQYF
few TRBV12-3/TRBV12-4 CASSPSGPYETQYF
few TRBV7-9 CASSGTRGLSAGDEQFF
- TRBV27 CASSPDGEWGTEAFF
- TRBV2 CASKTRQAEPQHF
- TRBV4-2 CASSHSGYYEQYF
few TRBV20-1 CSATPGLAGETDTQYF
- TRBV27 CAAAPTGGGSEKLFF
- TRBV6-1 CASSETGYIQYF
few TRBV5-6 CASSSGLAGEAETQYF
once TRBV28 CASSFQSTGVNEKLFF
few TRBV7-6 CASSLVLSLWETQYF
few TRBV20-1 CSARLAGAGDTQYF
- TRBV28 CASRPSGTQEYNEQFF
- TRBV10-3 CAISESVGAPYEQYF
few TRBV7-2 CASSLSGGSGNF
- TRBV7-9 CASSALRDNEQFF
- TRBV13 CASSPPGQYPGEQYF
- TRBV20-1 CSARGGLAGFYEQYF
- TRBV29-1 CSASGINTEAFF
- TRBV4-3 CASSQDRDSTYEQYF
few TRBV29-1 CSVGFRANTEAFF
- TRBV27 CASSRSGIEAFF
- TRBV7-9 CASSHGQELFF
- TRBV29-1 CSVDRGGDYGYTF
- TRBV2 CASSEINSNQPQHF
few TRBV5-6 CASSFGGKNTEAFF
few TRBV6-4 CASRTETSKSYEQYF
- TRBV21-1 CASSNWTGDTGELFF
few TRBV10-3 CAISESGSEQGEREQYF
- TRBV5-1 CASSTAPGQDYGYTF
few TRBV9 CASSVGFYGVAELFF
few TRBV28 CASSLSGTGKQPQHF
few TRBV2 CASKGGLMGISYNEQFF
- TRBV4-1 CASSQGVRSYEQYF
few TRBV6-1 CASSPFLAGNEQFF
- TRBV28 CASSLTGLNYNEQFF
- TRBV7-9 CASSLRRGDSTDTQYF
- TRBV4-1 CASSQSRGSETQYF
few TRBV29-1 CSVSGTNQNNEQFF
few TRBV7-6 CASSLIASSMDEQFF